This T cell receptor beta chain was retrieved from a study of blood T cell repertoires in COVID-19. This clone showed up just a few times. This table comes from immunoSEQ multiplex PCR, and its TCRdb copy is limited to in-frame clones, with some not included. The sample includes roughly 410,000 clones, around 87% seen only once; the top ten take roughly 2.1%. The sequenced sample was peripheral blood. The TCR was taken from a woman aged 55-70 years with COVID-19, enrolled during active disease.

The CDR3 spells CASRALDSSGNTIYF. The CDR3 region has the DNA TGTGCCAGCAGAGCCCTGGACAGCTCTGGAAACACCATATATTTT. The genes are TRBV28 and TRBJ1-3, with D possibly being TRBD1 (6 bases). Between the trimmed V and J ends, which lost 6 bases and 0 bases, there was a span of 12 bases. This CDR3 is built from 15 residues. Germline V gene lookup returns CDR1 MDHEN and CDR2 SYDVKM.